This TCR beta chain was found in a study of blood T cell repertoires in COVID-19. The overall study: Researchers got acute and convalescent COVID-19 samples from the United States, Italy and Spain. PBMCs, B-cell-depleted T cells, or T cells were the source of the cDNA or gDNA that made up the material.

V lost 2 bases and J 4 bases, leaving 14 bases between the germline ends. The CDR3 runs 15 residues. CDR1 is SGHTA and CDR2 is FQGNSA in the germline V gene. Study processing details: Researchers report that nucleated cell counts were estimated from reference gene primer amplification. Clones were sequenced by immunoSEQ multiplex PCR, and TCRdb holds only the in-frame ones, with some missing. That table furnishes V, J and clone size, whereas the DNA furnished D and trimming. The sample includes tens of thousands of clones, 88% of them seen just once. V usage is TRBV7-2 and J usage is TRBJ1-2; D perhaps matches TRBD1 (5 bases). The sequence came from a human donor with active COVID-19. The donor label of this sample is uncertain. Sequenced input: peripheral blood. The DNA for the CDR3 is TGTGCCAGCAGCTTATCCGCAGGGCCTACCTATGGCTACACCTTC. Protein sequence: CASSLSAGPTYGYTF.